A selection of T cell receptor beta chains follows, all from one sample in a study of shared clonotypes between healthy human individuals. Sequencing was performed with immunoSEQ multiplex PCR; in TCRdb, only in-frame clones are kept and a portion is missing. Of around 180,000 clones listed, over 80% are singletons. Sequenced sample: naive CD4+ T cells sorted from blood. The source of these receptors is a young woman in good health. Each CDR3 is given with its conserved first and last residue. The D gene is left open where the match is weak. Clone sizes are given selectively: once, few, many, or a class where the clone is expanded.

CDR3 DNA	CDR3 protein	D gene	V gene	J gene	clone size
TGTGCCAGCAGCAACCGGGACAGGGGCACCTACGAGCAGTACTTC	CASSNRDRGTYEQYF	TRBD1	TRBV7-8	TRBJ2-7	.
TGTGCCAGTAGTAAGCTTACGGGACAGGGAAGAAACACCATATATTTT	CASSKLTGQGRNTIYF	TRBD1	TRBV19	TRBJ1-3	.
TGTGCCAGTAGTATCGGGGGGCGCCTCACCGGGGAGCTGTTTTTT	CASSIGGRLTGELFF	.	TRBV19	TRBJ2-2	.
TGCGCCAGCAGCACGAATTCCGGGACGACGTACAATGAGCAGTTCTTC	CASSTNSGTTYNEQFF	.	TRBV5-1	TRBJ2-1	.
TGCAGCGTTGCCACGCCCTACGAGCAGTACTTC	CSVATPYEQYF	.	TRBV29-1	TRBJ2-7	.
TGTGCCAGCAGCTTCGGACAAGGCTCAGATACGCAGTATTTT	CASSFGQGSDTQYF	.	TRBV5-8	TRBJ2-3	.
TGCGCCAGCAGCTTGGATTCGGTCTGGAATTCACCCCTCCACTTT	CASSLDSVWNSPLHF	.	TRBV5-1	TRBJ1-6	.
TGTGCCAGCACCCGGGACCTCGTATCCGGGGAGCTGTTTTTT	CASTRDLVSGELFF	.	TRBV28	TRBJ2-2	.
TGCGCCAGCAGGCCCCTAGCGGTCTCCTACAATGAGCAGTTCTTC	CASRPLAVSYNEQFF	TRBD2	TRBV5-1	TRBJ2-1	.
TGTGCCAGCAGCTTTGGACTAGCGGGACCAACCTACGAGCAGTACTTC	CASSFGLAGPTYEQYF	TRBD2	TRBV11-2	TRBJ2-7	.
TGTGCCAGCTCGGCCGGGACTAGGAGTTACGAGCAGTACTTC	CASSAGTRSYEQYF	TRBD2	TRBV18	TRBJ2-7	.
TGTGCCAGCAGTGAAAGGGGGACTGACTACAATGAGCAGTTCTTC	CASSERGTDYNEQFF	.	TRBV6-1	TRBJ2-1	.
TGTGCCAGCAGCGTAATGGGAGGGGGAAACACCATATATTTT	CASSVMGGGNTIYF	.	TRBV9	TRBJ1-3	.
TGTGCCAGCAGTTGGGGACTAGCGGTCTACGAGCAGTACTTC	CASSWGLAVYEQYF	TRBD2	TRBV7-7	TRBJ2-7	once
TGCGCCAGCAGCTTGGAAAATACTGGAAACACCATATATTTT	CASSLENTGNTIYF	.	TRBV5-1	TRBJ1-3	.
TGCGCCAGCAGTTTACACGACTACGAGCAGTACTTC	CASSLHDYEQYF	.	TRBV5-1	TRBJ2-7	.
TGTGCCAGCAGCGCCCTTGCGTTGAGCTCCTACGAGCAGTACTTC	CASSALALSSYEQYF	.	TRBV11-2	TRBJ2-7	.
TGTGCCAGCAGCAATGAACAGGGTAAGGGAGAGACCCAGTACTTC	CASSNEQGKGETQYF	.	TRBV21-1	TRBJ2-5	once
TGTGCCAGCAGCTTAGTCGCGGGAGGATGGGGAGATACGCAGTATTTT	CASSLVAGGWGDTQYF	TRBD2	TRBV11-2	TRBJ2-3	.
TGTGCCAGCAGTTTATCCTTTAGCGGGAGAGGTGCAGATACGCAGTATTTT	CASSLSFSGRGADTQYF	TRBD2	TRBV28	TRBJ2-3	once
TGTGCCAGCAGTTACTCGAAGGGAGGGGTCACTGAAGCTTTCTTT	CASSYSKGGVTEAFF	.	TRBV6-5	TRBJ1-1	.
TGTGCCAGCATCACAGGGGGCCAGACCGGGGAGCTGTTTTTT	CASITGGQTGELFF	TRBD1	TRBV28	TRBJ2-2	.
TGTGCCAGTAGTATAGGGGGAGGGCCCCAGCATTTT	CASSIGGGPQHF	.	TRBV19	TRBJ1-5	.
TGTGCCAGCAGCTCCCCCGCAGGGGAGGTCCCAGATACGCAGTATTTT	CASSSPAGEVPDTQYF	.	TRBV11-3	TRBJ2-3	once
TGTGCCAGCAGTTTATTCGGCGAGCAGTACTTC	CASSLFGEQYF	.	TRBV28	TRBJ2-7	.
TGTGCCAGCCAGGGGGGGTCCTACAATGAGCAGTTCTTC	CASQGGSYNEQFF	.	TRBV28	TRBJ2-1	.
TGTGCCAGCAGCTCTACAGGGGGGATCGATCCCCAGCATTTT	CASSSTGGIDPQHF	TRBD1	TRBV11-2	TRBJ1-5	.
TGCGCCAGCAGCTTGGATCACGCGGGCAGCACAGATACGCAGTATTTT	CASSLDHAGSTDTQYF	.	TRBV5-1	TRBJ2-3	.
TGTGCCAGCAGTTACCGGGCTGCTAATGAAAAACTGTTTTTT	CASSYRAANEKLFF	.	TRBV27	TRBJ1-4	.
TGCAGCGTCCTCGACAGGGTCCTAGGTGGGAATGAGCAGTTCTTC	CSVLDRVLGGNEQFF	TRBD1	TRBV29-1	TRBJ2-1	.
TGCGCCAGCAGATCGCCGGGACTAGAGGGCTACGAGCAGTACTTC	CASRSPGLEGYEQYF	TRBD2	TRBV5-1	TRBJ2-7	.
TGCGCCAGCTCCCCTCAGATGGACACTGAAGCTTTCTTT	CASSPQMDTEAFF	.	TRBV10-2	TRBJ1-1	.
TGTGCCAGCAGCGTCAGACTGCCCGGGGAGCTGTTTTTT	CASSVRLPGELFF	.	TRBV7-2	TRBJ2-2	.
TGTGCCATCGCTCAGGGCCCCACTAATGAAAAACTGTTTTTT	CAIAQGPTNEKLFF	.	TRBV28	TRBJ1-4	.
TGTGCCAGTAGTATAAGCGGGAACACCTACGAGCAGTACTTC	CASSISGNTYEQYF	TRBD2	TRBV19	TRBJ2-7	.
TGCGCCAGCAAAGACAGGGCAGGTCTTAACACTGAAGCTTTCTTT	CASKDRAGLNTEAFF	TRBD1	TRBV4-1	TRBJ1-1	.
TGCGCCAGCAGCTTGGCCGTAACTGTCGACGAGCAGTTCTTC	CASSLAVTVDEQFF	.	TRBV5-1	TRBJ2-1	.
TGTGCCAGCAGGCGGACAGCGAATGGCTACACCTTC	CASRRTANGYTF	.	TRBV7-9	TRBJ1-2	few
TGTGCCAGCAGCCGGGGGGCAGGGGAGAATGGCTACACCTTC	CASSRGAGENGYTF	.	TRBV6-6	TRBJ1-2	.
TGTGCCAGCCTCCGAGGGGCGGGAGGAGGAACCTACGAGCAGTACTTC	CASLRGAGGGTYEQYF	TRBD2	TRBV27	TRBJ2-7	.
TGTGCCAGCAGCAAAGACAGGGAAAATAAATTCGGAAACACCATATATTTT	CASSKDRENKFGNTIYF	.	TRBV21-1	TRBJ1-3	once
TGTGCCAGCAGCCAATTTCCAGGGGAGGTGGGAAACACCATATATTTT	CASSQFPGEVGNTIYF	.	TRBV11-3	TRBJ1-3	.